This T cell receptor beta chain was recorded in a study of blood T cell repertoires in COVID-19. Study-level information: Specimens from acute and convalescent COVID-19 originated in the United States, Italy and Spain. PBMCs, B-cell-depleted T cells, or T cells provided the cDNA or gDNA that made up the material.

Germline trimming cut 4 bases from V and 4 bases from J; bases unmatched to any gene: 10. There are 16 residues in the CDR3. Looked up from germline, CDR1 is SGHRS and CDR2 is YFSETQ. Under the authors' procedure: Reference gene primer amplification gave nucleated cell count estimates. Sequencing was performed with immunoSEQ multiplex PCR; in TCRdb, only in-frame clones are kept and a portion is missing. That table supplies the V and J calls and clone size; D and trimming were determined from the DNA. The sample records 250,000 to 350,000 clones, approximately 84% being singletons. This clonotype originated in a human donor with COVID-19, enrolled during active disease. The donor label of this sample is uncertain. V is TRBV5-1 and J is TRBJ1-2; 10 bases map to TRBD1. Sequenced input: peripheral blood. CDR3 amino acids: CASSGDGTGDFYGYTF. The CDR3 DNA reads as TGCGCCAGCAGCGGCGATGGGACAGGGGATTTCTATGGCTACACCTTC.